The entry that follows covers one T cell receptor beta chain sequence. No antigen is known for it. One base away there is no much larger clone; base qualities are not given. Using the immunoSEQ assay, TCRB CDR3 regions were amplified from roughly 1.8 micrograms of genomic DNA, or from all available DNA when less than that was on hand. Multiplex PCR used 60 forward primers for TCR V beta segments and 13 reverse primers for J beta segments. To estimate the number of reads per starting template, synthetic control templates were added to each sample at limiting dilution. Sequencing produced 87 bp reads on the Illumina HiSeq System. The paper's data handling went like this. PCR and sequencing errors were removed by a nearest neighbor algorithm that merged closely related sequences. TCR overlap was measured as the percentage of unique tumor TCR beta sequences that were also present in the peripheral blood of the same patient. TCRdb mirrors the immuneACCESS table, restricted to in-frame sequences. Some clones are absent from its copies; in checked studies, under half trace to an unresolved V gene, and the reason for the others is unknown. Clonal size and the V and J genes are those of that table, whereas D and trimming came from the DNA. This sample gives 40,000 or so clones in total; 82% of them show up just once. About 7.8% of the sample is held by the ten biggest clonotypes.

The data were taken from a study of glioma-infiltrating T cells after dendritic cell vaccination (dated by TCRdb to the mid-2010s). Turning to the overall study: The cohort included roughly 15 glioblastoma patients drawn from Phase I and II dendritic cell vaccination trials, of whom 9 were newly diagnosed and 6 had recurrent disease. Between about 2002 and 2013, the patients were given dendritic cell vaccination pulsed with autologous tumor lysate. The vaccine was prepared from monocyte-derived dendritic cells that were cultured for more than six days with IL-4 and GM-CSF and then pulsed overnight with autologous tumor lysate. Patients received three intradermal dendritic cell vaccine injections at biweekly intervals in the arm below the axilla. Tumor-infiltrating lymphocyte content was quantified and tumor and blood repertoires were compared in dendritic cell-vaccinated glioblastoma patients by deep sequencing of TCR beta CDR3 regions. Survival after dendritic cell vaccination was correlated with TCR sequencing metrics, including TIL content and tumor-blood repertoire overlap.

To be selected, patients needed enough residual fresh-frozen tumor tissue and more than two years of available survival data. An isocitrate dehydrogenase mutation was not carried by any of the glioblastoma patients, although molecular status was otherwise variable. PBMC were collected before vaccination, two weeks after the third vaccination, and at tumor progression if progression occurred. The Qiagen DNeasy Blood extraction Kit was used for extraction of genomic DNA. The CDR3 has 15 amino acids, counting the end cysteine and phenylalanine. The kept DNA is CDR3 alone, 45 bases in frame from the first base. Germline trimming amounts to 4 bases on V and 6 bases on J, with 10 as the count of junction bases outside the gene matches. The germline V gene yields SGHAT for CDR1 and FQNNGV for CDR2. General findings and caveats noted by the study authors: The three-group TCR overlap response model was characterized as speculative, and prospective validation of the model was stated to be required. TCR clonality showed no direct relationship with survival, which suggests that a diverse polyclonal response may be important. After dendritic cell vaccination, a higher estimated pretreatment TIL content predicted longer time to progression and overall survival. The cohort was small and heterogeneous, and full blood and tumor sets were available for few patients, with initial-recurrent tumor pairs available for even fewer patients.

This sequence was found in a human donor with glioblastoma. The sequence links TRBV11-2 to TRBJ2-3, with 7 bases aligning to TRBD2. Sequenced here: blood, sampled before dendritic cell vaccination. The bases are TGTGCCAGCAGCTCCACGGGACTACCTCAGGATACGCAGTATTTT. This codes for CASSSTGLPQDTQYF.